This T cell receptor beta chain was found in a study of PD-L1 blockade in urothelial cancer. Background on the study: The number of prior chemotherapy regimens per patient was 0 to 3. At 3 weeks after treatment start (second dose) and again at 6 weeks, blood was analyzed. Blood samples contained a median about 150,000 T cells.

On this clone itself: The antigen remains unidentified. Relative to the germline gene, one junction end is altered; a read error may explain this.

Study conclusions and caveats: In blood at 3 weeks, tumor-associated clones expanded more among patients with durable benefit.

Sequencing was performed with immunoSEQ multiplex PCR; in TCRdb, only in-frame clones are kept and a portion is missing. The table has 130,000 or so clones, less than 85% seen once. Germline V CDR1 and CDR2: LGHNT, FRNRAP. The CDR3 contains 11 residues. Sample time point: pretreatment peripheral blood. This chain joins TRBV12-5 and TRBJ2-1; unclear D gene. The origin of this receptor is a man aged 50 or older with urothelial cancer. The sequences come from PBMCs, collected around atezolizumab (anti-PD-L1) treatment. The CDR3 DNA reads as TGTGCTAGTGGGTTGGGCGGCGAGCAGTTCTTC. It translates to CASGLGGEQFF. Looking up the rest from reference TRBV12-5 and TRBJ2-1 gives the full variable domain: DARVTQTPRHKVTEMGQEVTMRCQPILGHNTVFWYRQTMMQGLELLAYFRNRAPLDDSGMPKDRFSAEMPDATLATLKIQPSEPRDSAVYFCASGLGGEQFFGPGTRLTVL.